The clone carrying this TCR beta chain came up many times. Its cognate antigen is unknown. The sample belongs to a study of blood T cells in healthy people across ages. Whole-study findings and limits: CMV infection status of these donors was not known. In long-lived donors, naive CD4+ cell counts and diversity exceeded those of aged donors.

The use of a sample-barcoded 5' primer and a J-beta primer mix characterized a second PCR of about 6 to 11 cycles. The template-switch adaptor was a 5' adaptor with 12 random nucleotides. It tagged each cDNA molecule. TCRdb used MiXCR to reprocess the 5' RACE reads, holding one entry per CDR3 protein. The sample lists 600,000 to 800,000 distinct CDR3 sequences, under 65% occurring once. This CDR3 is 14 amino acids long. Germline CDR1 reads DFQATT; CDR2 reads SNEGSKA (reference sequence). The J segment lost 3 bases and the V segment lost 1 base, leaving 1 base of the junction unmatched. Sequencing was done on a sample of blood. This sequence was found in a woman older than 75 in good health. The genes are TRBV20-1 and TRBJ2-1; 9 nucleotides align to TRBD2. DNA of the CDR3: TGCAGTGCTAGAGTAGCGGGAGTCTACAATGAGCAGTTCTTC. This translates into CSARVAGVYNEQFF.